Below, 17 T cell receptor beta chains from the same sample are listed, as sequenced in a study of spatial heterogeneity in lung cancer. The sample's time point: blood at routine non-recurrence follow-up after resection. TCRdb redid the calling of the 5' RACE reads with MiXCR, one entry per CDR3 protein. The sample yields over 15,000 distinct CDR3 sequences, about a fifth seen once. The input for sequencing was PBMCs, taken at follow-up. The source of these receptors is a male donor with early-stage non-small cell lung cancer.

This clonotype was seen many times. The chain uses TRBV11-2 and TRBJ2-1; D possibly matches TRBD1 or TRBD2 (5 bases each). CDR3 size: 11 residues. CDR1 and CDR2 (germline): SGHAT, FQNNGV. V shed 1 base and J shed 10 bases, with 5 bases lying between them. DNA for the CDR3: TGTGCCAGCAGCTTAGGGGGGGAGCAGTTCTTC. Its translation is CASSLGGEQFF. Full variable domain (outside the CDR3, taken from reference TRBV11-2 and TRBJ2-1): EAGVAQSPRYKIIEKRQSVAFWCNPISGHATLYWYQQILGQGPKLLIQFQNNGVVDDSQLPKDRFSAERLKGVDSTLKIQPAKLEDSAVYLCASSLGGEQFFGPGTRLTVL.

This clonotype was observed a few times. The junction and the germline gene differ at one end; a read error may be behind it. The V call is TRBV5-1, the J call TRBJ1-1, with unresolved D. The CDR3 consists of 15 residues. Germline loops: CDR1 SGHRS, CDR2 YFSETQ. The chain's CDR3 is CASSLERQPNTEVFF. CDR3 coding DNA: TGCGCCAGCAGCTTGGAAAGACAACCTAACACTGAAGTTTTCTTT.

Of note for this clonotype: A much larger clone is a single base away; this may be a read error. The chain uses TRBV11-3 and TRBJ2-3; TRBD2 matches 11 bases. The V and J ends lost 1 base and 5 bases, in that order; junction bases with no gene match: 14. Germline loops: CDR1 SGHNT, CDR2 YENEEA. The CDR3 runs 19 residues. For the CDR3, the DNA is TGTGCCAGCAGCTTAGTCGGGATTAGCGGGGGGGAAGTTGGAGATACGCAGTATTTT. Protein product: CASSLVGISGGEVGDTQYF.

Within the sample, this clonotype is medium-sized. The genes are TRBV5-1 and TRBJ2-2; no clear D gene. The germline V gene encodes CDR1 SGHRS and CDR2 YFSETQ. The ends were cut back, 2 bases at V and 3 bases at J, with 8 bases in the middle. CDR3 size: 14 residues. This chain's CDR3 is CASSFDGYTGELFF. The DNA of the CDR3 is TGCGCCAGCAGCTTCGACGGATACACCGGGGAGCTGTTTTTT.

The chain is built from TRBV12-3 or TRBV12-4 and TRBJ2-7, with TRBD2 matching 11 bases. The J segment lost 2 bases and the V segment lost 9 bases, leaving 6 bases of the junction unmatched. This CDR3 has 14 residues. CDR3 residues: CASRTSGHPYEQYF. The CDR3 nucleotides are TGTGCCAGTAGGACTAGCGGGCACCCCTACGAGCAGTACTTC.

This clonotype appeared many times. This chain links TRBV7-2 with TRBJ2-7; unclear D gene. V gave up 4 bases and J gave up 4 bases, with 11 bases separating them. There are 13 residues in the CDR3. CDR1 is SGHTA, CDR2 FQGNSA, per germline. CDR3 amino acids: CASSSGFGYEQYF. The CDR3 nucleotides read TGTGCCAGCAGCTCGGGCTTTGGTTACGAGCAGTACTTC.

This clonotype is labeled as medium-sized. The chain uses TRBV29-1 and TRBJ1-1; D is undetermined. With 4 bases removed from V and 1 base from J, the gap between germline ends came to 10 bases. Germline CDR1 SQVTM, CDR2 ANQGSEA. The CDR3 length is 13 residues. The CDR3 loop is CSVGVRQNTEAFF. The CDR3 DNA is TGCAGCGTTGGAGTTAGGCAGAACACTGAAGCTTTCTTT.

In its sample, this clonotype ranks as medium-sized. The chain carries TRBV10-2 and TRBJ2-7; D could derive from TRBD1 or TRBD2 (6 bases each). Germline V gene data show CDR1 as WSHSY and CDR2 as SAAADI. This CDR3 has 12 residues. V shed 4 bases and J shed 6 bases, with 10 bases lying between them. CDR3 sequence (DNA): TGCGCCAGCAGTGGAGGAGGGGGCGAGCAGTACTTC. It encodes CASSGGGGEQYF.

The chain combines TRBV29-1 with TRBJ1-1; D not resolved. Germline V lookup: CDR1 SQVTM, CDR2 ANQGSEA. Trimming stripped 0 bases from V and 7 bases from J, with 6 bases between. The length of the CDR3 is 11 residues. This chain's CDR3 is CSVEEGYEAFF. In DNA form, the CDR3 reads TGCAGCGTTGAAGAGGGCTATGAAGCTTTCTTT.

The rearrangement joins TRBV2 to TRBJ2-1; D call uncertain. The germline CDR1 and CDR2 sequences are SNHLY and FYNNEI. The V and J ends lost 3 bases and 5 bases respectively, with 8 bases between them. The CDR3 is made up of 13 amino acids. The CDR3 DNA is TGTGCCAGCAGTGATTGGACCAACAATGAGCAGTTCTTC. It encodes CASSDWTNNEQFF. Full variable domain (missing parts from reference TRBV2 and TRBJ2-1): EPEVTQTPSHQVTQMGQEVILRCVPISNHLYFYWYRQILGQKVEFLVSFYNNEISEKSEIFDDQFSVERPDGSNFTLKIRSTKLEDSAMYFCASSDWTNNEQFFGPGTRLTVL.

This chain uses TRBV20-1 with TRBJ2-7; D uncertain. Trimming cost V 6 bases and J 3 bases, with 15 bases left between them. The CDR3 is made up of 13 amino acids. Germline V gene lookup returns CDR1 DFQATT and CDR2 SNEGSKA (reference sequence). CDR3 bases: TGCAGTGCCTCTTTTCCACCCCTCTACGAGCAGTACTTC. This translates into CSASFPPLYEQYF.

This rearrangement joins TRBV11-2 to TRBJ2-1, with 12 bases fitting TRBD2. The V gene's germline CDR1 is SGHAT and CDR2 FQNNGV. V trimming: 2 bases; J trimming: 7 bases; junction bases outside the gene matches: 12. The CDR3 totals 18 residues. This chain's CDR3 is CASSLSLTSGGIGNEQFF. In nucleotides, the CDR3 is TGTGCCAGCAGCTTAAGTCTGACTAGCGGGGGCATTGGGAATGAGCAGTTCTTC. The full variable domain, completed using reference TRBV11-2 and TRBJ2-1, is EAGVAQSPRYKIIEKRQSVAFWCNPISGHATLYWYQQILGQGPKLLIQFQNNGVVDDSQLPKDRFSAERLKGVDSTLKIQPAKLEDSAVYLCASSLSLTSGGIGNEQFFGPGTRLTVL.

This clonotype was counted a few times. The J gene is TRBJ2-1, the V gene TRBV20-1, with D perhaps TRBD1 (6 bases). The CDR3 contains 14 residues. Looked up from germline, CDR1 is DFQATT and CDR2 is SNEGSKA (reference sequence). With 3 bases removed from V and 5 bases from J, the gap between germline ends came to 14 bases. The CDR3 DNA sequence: TGCAGTGCTAGTTCGGCAGGGGTGGACAATGAGCAGTTCTTC. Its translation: CSASSAGVDNEQFF.

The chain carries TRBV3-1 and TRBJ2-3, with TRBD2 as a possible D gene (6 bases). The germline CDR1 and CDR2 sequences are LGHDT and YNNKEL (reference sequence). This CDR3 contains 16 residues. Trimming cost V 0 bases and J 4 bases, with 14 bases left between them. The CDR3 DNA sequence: TGTGCCAGCAGCCAAGATTCGGGGGTGGGCCCAGATACGCAGTATTTT. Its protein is CASSQDSGVGPDTQYF.

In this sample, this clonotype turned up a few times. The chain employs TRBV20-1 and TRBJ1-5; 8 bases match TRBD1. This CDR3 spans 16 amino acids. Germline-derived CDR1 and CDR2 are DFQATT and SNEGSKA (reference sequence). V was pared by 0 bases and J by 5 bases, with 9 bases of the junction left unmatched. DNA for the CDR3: TGCAGTGCTAGAGATGTCCAGGGGGCGAGATATCAGCCCCAGCATTTT. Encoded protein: CSARDVQGARYQPQHF.

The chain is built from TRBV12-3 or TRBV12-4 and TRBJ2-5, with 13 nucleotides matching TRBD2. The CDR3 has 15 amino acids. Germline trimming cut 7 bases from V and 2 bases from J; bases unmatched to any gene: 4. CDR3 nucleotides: TGTGCCAGCACTGGGACTAGCGGGACGCAAGAGACCCAGTACTTC. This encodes CASTGTSGTQETQYF.

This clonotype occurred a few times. CDR3 sequence: CASSLSWGQPQHF. CDR3 sequence (DNA): TGTGCCAGCAGCTTATCATGGGGGCAGCCCCAGCATTTT. The V gene is TRBV7-2, the J gene TRBJ1-5; D might be TRBD1 (5 bases). This CDR3 contains 13 residues. Deletions cut 2 bases from V and 7 bases from J, with 9 bases between. Per germline, CDR1 SGHTA and CDR2 FQGNSA. Using reference TRBV7-2 and TRBJ1-5 for the parts outside the CDR3, the full variable domain is GAGVSQSPSNKVTEKGKDVELRCDPISGHTALYWYRQSLGQGLEFLIYFQGNSAPDKSGLPSDRFSAERTGGSVSTLTIQRTQQEDSAVYLCASSLSWGQPQHFGDGTRLSIL.